This is a list of T cell receptor beta chains from one sample in a study of cytomegalovirus exposure and HLA in healthy donors. Clones were sequenced by immunoSEQ multiplex PCR, and TCRdb holds only the in-frame ones, with some missing. The sample shows a few hundred thousand clones, 70% to 90% of them seen only once. The material sequenced was PBMCs. Receptors were obtained from a young woman in good health and CMV-seronegative. Both conserved end residues are part of each CDR3. A D gene is named only where the DNA matches it firmly. Only some rows state a clone size, as once, few, many or a class for expanded clones.

V gene,clone size,J gene,D gene,CDR3 DNA,CDR3 protein
TRBV7-6,-,TRBJ2-7,-,TGTGCCAGCAGCTTAGACAGGGCGTTTGGCGAGCAGTACTTC,CASSLDRAFGEQYF
TRBV7-2,once,TRBJ1-2,TRBD1,TGTGCCAGCAGCCCAGGACAGGGATGGTATGGCTACACCTTC,CASSPGQGWYGYTF
TRBV10-1,-,TRBJ2-7,-,TGCGCCACCCTGGACATCCCCTACGAGCAGTACTTC,CATLDIPYEQYF
TRBV28,-,TRBJ2-7,-,TGTGCCAGCTTCGGGGGAGTAGTGGGCTCCTACGAGCAGTACTTC,CASFGGVVGSYEQYF
TRBV9,-,TRBJ2-7,-,TGTGCCAGCAGCGTAATGGCAGGGAAAGAGCAGTACTTC,CASSVMAGKEQYF
TRBV9,-,TRBJ1-4,TRBD1,TGTGCCAGCAGCGTAGAACAGGGGACTAATGAAAAACTGTTTTTT,CASSVEQGTNEKLFF
TRBV28,-,TRBJ1-2,-,TGTGCCAGCAGCTTGGACAAGAACTATGGCTACACCTTC,CASSLDKNYGYTF
TRBV2,-,TRBJ2-6,TRBD2,TGTGCCAGCATACGGGAGGCTGGGGCCAACGTCCTGACTTTC,CASIREAGANVLTF
TRBV19,-,TRBJ2-7,TRBD1,TGTGCCAGCGGAACACAGGGGGCCCACGAGCAGTACTTC,CASGTQGAHEQYF
TRBV7-9,-,TRBJ2-7,-,TGTGCCAGCAGCACAGGGCGGCAGGGGTCCTCCTACGAGCAGTACTTC,CASSTGRQGSSYEQYF